The 8 T cell receptor beta chains listed next were all sequenced from one sample in a study of T-cell memory formation after mild COVID-19. MiXCR, applied by TCRdb to the 5' RACE reads, yields one record per CDR3 protein. The table includes 400,000 or so distinct CDR3 sequences, about 19% detected once. Source material: PBMCs or a T cell subset sorted from them (not recorded which). The receptor source for this set is an adult woman who had mild COVID-19 (a few samples of this study predate the infection). Cell type and time point are not known.

This chain connects TRBV18 to TRBJ1-2; no reliable D call. The V end lost 0 bases, the J end lost 2 bases, and 7 bases lay between the germline ends. This CDR3 spans 14 amino acids. Germline V gene data show CDR1 as KGHSH and CDR2 as LQKENI. The CDR3 sequence: CASSPPGRNYGYTF. CDR3 coding DNA: TGTGCCAGCTCACCACCGGGCCGAAACTATGGCTACACCTTC. The full variable domain, completed using reference TRBV18 and TRBJ1-2, is NAGVMQNPRHLVRRRGQEARLRCSPMKGHSHVYWYRQLPEEGLKFMVYLQKENIIDESGMPKERFSAEFPKEGPSILRIQQVVRGDSAAYFCASSPPGRNYGYTFGSGTRLTVV.

The rearrangement uses TRBV5-1 and TRBJ2-2; no definite D call. The germline V gene has CDR1 SGHRS and CDR2 YFSETQ. There are 16 residues in the CDR3. Trimming cost V 2 bases and J 0 bases, with 11 bases left between them. The CDR3 region is CASSFTSYANTGELFF. In DNA form, the CDR3 reads TGCGCCAGCAGCTTCACCAGTTACGCGAACACCGGGGAGCTGTTTTTT. Together with reference TRBV5-1 and TRBJ2-2, the CDR3 gives the full variable domain: KAGVTQTPRYLIKTRGQQVTLSCSPISGHRSVSWYQQTPGQGLQFLFEYFSETQRNKGNFPGRFSGRQFSNSRSEMNVSTLELGDSALYLCASSFTSYANTGELFFGEGSRLTVL.

This clonotype was counted a few times. The DNA of the CDR3 is TGCGCCAGCAGTGAGAGTAGACTAGCGTCAGATACGCAGTATTTT. Protein product: CASSESRLASDTQYF. The rearrangement links TRBV10-2 to TRBJ2-3; 8 bases match TRBD2. This CDR3 contains 15 residues. Per the germline V gene, CDR1 is WSHSY and CDR2 is SAAADI. With 2 bases clipped from V and 4 bases from J, the junction kept 5 bases outside the gene matches.

This clonotype was recorded a few times. The chain links TRBV7-3 to TRBJ1-1, with TRBD1 as a possible D gene (5 bases). CDR3 length: 14 residues. With 6 bases removed from V and 0 bases from J, the gap between germline ends came to 11 bases. Germline V CDR1 and CDR2: SGHTA, FQGTGA. The CDR3 region has the DNA TGTGCCAGCAGTCTGACAGTCTTGAACACTGAAGCTTTCTTT. The encoded protein is CASSLTVLNTEAFF. The variable domain in full, with the rest retrieved from reference TRBV7-3 and TRBJ1-1, is GAGVSQTPSNKVTEKGKYVELRCDPISGHTALYWYRQSLGQGPEFLIYFQGTGAADDSGLPNDRFFAVRPEGSVSTLKIQRTERGDSAVYLCASSLTVLNTEAFFGQGTRLTVV.

This clonotype has more than one count but fewer than ten. The chain employs TRBV12-3 or TRBV12-4 and TRBJ2-1; 8 bases map to TRBD2. Trimming at V came to 5 bases and at J to 3 bases, leaving 9 bases not matched to a gene. The CDR3 sequence is 16 residues long. CDR3 amino acids: CASSGLRSGSYNEQFF. The CDR3 region has the DNA TGTGCCAGCAGTGGGCTGCGGAGCGGGAGCTACAATGAGCAGTTCTTC.

This clonotype has just a few counts. Written as DNA, the CDR3 is TGTGCCAGCAGCCAGACAGCTAGCAATCAGCCCCAGCATTTT. Its translation is CASSQTASNQPQHF. The chain recombines TRBV6-5 with TRBJ1-5, with a tentative D call TRBD1 (5 bases). V was cut by 6 bases and J by 0 bases, with 9 bases left in between. This CDR3 contains 14 residues. Germline V gene data show CDR1 as MNHEY and CDR2 as SVGAGI.

The chain links TRBV19 to TRBJ2-2; possibly TRBD1 for D (6 bases). Trimming shortened V by 2 bases and J by 6 bases, and 13 bases separated the two germline ends. CDR3 length: 15 amino acids. Germline V lookup: CDR1 LNHDA, CDR2 SQIVND (reference sequence). The CDR3 spells CASSILTGLAGELFF. DNA of the CDR3: TGTGCCAGTAGTATACTCACAGGGCTGGCCGGGGAGCTGTTTTTT.

In this sample, this clonotype turned up a few times. The CDR3 reads CASSRRTSGAEDTQYF. CDR3 sequence (DNA): TGCGCCAGCAGCAGGAGGACTAGCGGGGCGGAAGATACGCAGTATTTT. The chain couples TRBV5-1 to TRBJ2-3; 12 nucleotides line up with TRBD2. The germline V gene encodes CDR1 SGHRS and CDR2 YFSETQ. This CDR3 comprises 16 residues. With V trimmed by 4 bases and J by 5 bases, 8 bases remained unmatched.